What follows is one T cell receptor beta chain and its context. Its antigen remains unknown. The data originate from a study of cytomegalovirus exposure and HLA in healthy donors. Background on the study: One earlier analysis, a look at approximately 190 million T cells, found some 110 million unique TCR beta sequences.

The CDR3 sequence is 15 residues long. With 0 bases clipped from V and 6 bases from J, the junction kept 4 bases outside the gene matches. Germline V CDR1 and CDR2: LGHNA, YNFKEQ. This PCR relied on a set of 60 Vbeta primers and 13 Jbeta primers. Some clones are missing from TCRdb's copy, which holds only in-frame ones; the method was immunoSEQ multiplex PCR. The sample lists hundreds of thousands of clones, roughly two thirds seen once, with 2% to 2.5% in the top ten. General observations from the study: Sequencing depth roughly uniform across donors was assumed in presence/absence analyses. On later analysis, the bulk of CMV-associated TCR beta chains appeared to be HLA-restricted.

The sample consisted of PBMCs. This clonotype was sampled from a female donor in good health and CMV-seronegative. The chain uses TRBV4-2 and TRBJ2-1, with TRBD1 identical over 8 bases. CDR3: CASSQDGDRGNEQFF. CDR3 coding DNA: TGTGCCAGCAGCCAAGATGGCGACAGGGGCAATGAGCAGTTCTTC.